The 21 T cell receptor beta chains given below trace back to one sample, sequenced in a study of neoadjuvant anti-PD-1 for oral cavity cancer. Generated by immunoSEQ multiplex PCR, the TCRdb table keeps only in-frame clones and is missing some. The sample has about 14,000 clones; 66% are singletons. The sample consisted of PBMCs, taken before nivolumab (anti-PD-1) treatment. These receptor sequences come from a person aged 35-79 years with oral cavity squamous cell carcinoma.

This sequence joins TRBV12-5 and TRBJ2-5; D tentatively fits TRBD1 or TRBD2 (6 bases each). The CDR3 spans 15 residues. Germline V gene data show CDR1 as LGHNT and CDR2 as FRNRAP. The V end lost 7 bases, the J end lost 7 bases, and 22 bases lay between the germline ends. The CDR3 is CASASSGARSRTQYF. CDR3 nucleotides: TGTGCTAGTGCCTCTTCGGGGGCGAGGTCTCGGACCCAGTACTTC.

The chain has TRBV5-1 and TRBJ1-2; D is uncertain. CDR3 length: 14 residues. Germline values: CDR1 SGHRS, CDR2 YFSETQ. Trimming cost V 0 bases and J 5 bases, with 11 bases left between them. The CDR3 DNA sequence: TGCGCCAGCAGCTTGGGGTTGGGTTTATATGGCTACACCTTC. It is translated as CASSLGLGLYGYTF.

The table lists this clone with a few counts. The chain is built from TRBV7-8 and TRBJ1-2; TRBD1 might be the D (5 bases). CDR1 SGHVS and CDR2 FQNEAQ come from the germline V gene. The CDR3 is 12 amino acids. Deletions cut 2 bases from V and 6 bases from J, with 7 bases between. CDR3 residues: CASSLTRDGYTF. In DNA, the CDR3 is TGTGCCAGCAGCTTAACCAGGGATGGCTACACCTTC.

This sequence joins TRBV19 and TRBJ2-7; no definite D call. With 3 bases removed from V and 0 bases from J, the gap between germline ends came to 9 bases. Germline V lookup: CDR1 LNHDA, CDR2 SQIVND (reference sequence). The CDR3 is 14 residues long. This chain's CDR3 is CASSMTAVSYEQYF. CDR3 nucleotides: TGTGCCAGTAGTATGACCGCGGTCTCCTACGAGCAGTACTTC.

V and J are TRBV6-1 and TRBJ1-5; D is ambiguous. This CDR3 has 14 amino acids. V shed 2 bases and J shed 0 bases, with 5 bases lying between them. Germline V gives CDR1 MNHNS, CDR2 SASEGT. The CDR3 region has the DNA TGTGCCAGCAGTGAACAGTATAGCAATCAGCCCCAGCATTTT. This codes for CASSEQYSNQPQHF.

The chain employs TRBV28 and TRBJ2-7; tentatively, D is TRBD1 (5 bases). The CDR3 is 14 amino acids. Trimming left V 2 bases short and J 3 bases short, with 11 bases between. Germline V gene lookup returns CDR1 MDHEN and CDR2 SYDVKM. This CDR3 is CASSLNGASYEQYF. In DNA form, the CDR3 reads TGTGCCAGCAGTTTAAATGGGGCTAGCTACGAGCAGTACTTC.

The chain joins TRBV5-1 to TRBJ2-1, with TRBD1 matching over 9 bases. CDR3 length: 15 residues. J lost 4 bases, V lost 1 base, and 3 bases had no gene match. Germline CDR1 is SGHRS and CDR2 is YFSETQ. The CDR3 protein is CASSLRDRVYNEQFF. For the CDR3, the DNA is TGCGCCAGCAGCTTGAGGGACAGGGTATACAATGAGCAGTTCTTC.

The V gene is TRBV2, the J gene TRBJ2-5; 9 nucleotides agree with TRBD1. The CDR3 has 16 amino acids. Germline CDR1 and CDR2: SNHLY and FYNNEI. The V gene end was trimmed by 4 bases and the J gene end by 4 bases; junction bases not matched to a gene: 10. The CDR3 nucleotides are TGTGCCAGCAGTGTCCTGGGACAGGGTTTAGGAGAGACCCAGTACTTC. As protein: CASSVLGQGLGETQYF.

This rearrangement joins TRBV11-2 to TRBJ2-1; the match to TRBD1 covers 8 bases. The J segment lost 7 bases and the V segment lost 2 bases, leaving 7 bases of the junction unmatched. Germline V CDR1 and CDR2: SGHAT, FQNNGV. CDR3 length equals 15 residues. Here the CDR3 reads CASSLRQGAGNEQFF. Written as DNA, the CDR3 is TGTGCCAGCAGCTTAAGGCAGGGGGCAGGGAATGAGCAGTTCTTC.

The chain has TRBV5-1 and TRBJ2-7; 9 bases line up with TRBD2. Germline loops: CDR1 SGHRS, CDR2 YFSETQ. There are 15 residues in the CDR3. The V and J ends lost 1 base and 2 bases, in that order; junction bases with no gene match: 4. The CDR3 DNA is TGCGCCAGCAGCTTGAAAGCGGGGGGTACCTACGAGCAGTACTTC. Protein sequence: CASSLKAGGTYEQYF. Based on the CDR3 plus reference TRBV5-1 and TRBJ2-7, the full variable domain is KAGVTQTPRYLIKTRGQQVTLSCSPISGHRSVSWYQQTPGQGLQFLFEYFSETQRNKGNFPGRFSGRQFSNSRSEMNVSTLELGDSALYLCASSLKAGGTYEQYFGPGTRLTVT.

CDR3 nucleotides: TGTGCCAGCAGCCCCGCCGGGACAGCCTCCTACAATGAGCAGTTCTTC. It encodes CASSPAGTASYNEQFF. The genes are TRBV11-3 and TRBJ2-1; 7 nucleotides agree with TRBD1. The CDR3 has 16 residues. The trim removed 5 bases at V and 0 bases at J, leaving 7 bases unmatched. CDR1 and CDR2 from the germline V gene are SGHNT and YENEEA.

The chain uses TRBV5-4 and TRBJ2-5; the match to TRBD2 covers 11 bases. Germline CDR1 and CDR2: SGHNT and YYREEE (reference sequence). The CDR3 has 16 amino acids. Trimming cost V 4 bases and J 2 bases; bases outside gene matches: 7. The CDR3 bases are TGTGCCAGCAGCAGGAGACTAGCGGGACTACAAGAGACCCAGTACTTC. Residues: CASSRRLAGLQETQYF.

The V gene is TRBV7-9, the J gene TRBJ2-5; 7 nucleotides agree with TRBD1. The V gene's germline CDR1 is SEHNR and CDR2 FQNEAQ (reference sequence). Trimming cost V 4 bases and J 2 bases; bases outside gene matches: 10. This CDR3 has 16 residues. The DNA of the CDR3 is TGTGCCAGCAGCTCAAAAAACGGACAGGAACAAGAGACCCAGTACTTC. This sequence encodes CASSSKNGQEQETQYF.

This chain joins TRBV29-1 and TRBJ1-1; tentatively, D is TRBD1 (5 bases). CDR3 length equals 17 residues. Trimming removed 8 bases from V and 4 bases from J, with 29 bases in between. From germline, CDR1 is SQVTM and CDR2 ANQGSEA. CDR3 residues: CSFSPSGGVIVRTEAFF. DNA for the CDR3: TGCAGCTTCTCCCCCAGCGGGGGAGTCATCGTTCGCACTGAAGCTTTCTTT.

The gene calls are TRBV7-8 and TRBJ1-5, with D unclear. The CDR3 has 15 residues. Germline V gives CDR1 SGHVS, CDR2 FQNEAQ. Trimming took 2 bases from V and 1 from J, leaving 9 bases between them. The CDR3 region has the DNA TGTGCCAGCAGCTTACGTCAGAACAGCAATCAGCCCCAGCATTTT. It is translated as CASSLRQNSNQPQHF.

This clone was observed a single time. The V call is TRBV2, the J call TRBJ2-4, with 12 bases fitting TRBD1. With 8 bases clipped from V and 2 bases from J, the junction kept 10 bases outside the gene matches. CDR1 and CDR2 from the germline V gene are SNHLY and FYNNEI. The CDR3 spans 17 residues. CDR3 loop: CASGVSGTGGTKNIQYF. CDR3 sequence (DNA): TGTGCCAGCGGGGTCTCCGGGACAGGGGGCACCAAAAACATTCAGTACTTC.

The chain is built from TRBV25-1 and TRBJ2-1; tentatively, D is TRBD1 (6 bases). V was clipped by 2 bases and J by 5 bases, with 13 bases between them. The CDR3 is 15 residues long. Per the germline V gene, CDR1 is MGHDK and CDR2 is SYGVNS. The CDR3: CASSEPGTLDNEQFF. The CDR3 DNA reads TGTGCCAGCAGTGAACCCGGGACACTGGACAATGAGCAGTTCTTC.

The chain couples TRBV28 to TRBJ2-1, with 11 bases identical to TRBD2. J gave up 5 bases and V 7 bases, and 4 bases lay outside the gene matches. Germline V gene sequence: CDR1 MDHEN, CDR2 SYDVKM. The CDR3 is made up of 14 amino acids. CDR3 in amino acids: CASTLGLADNEQFF. CDR3 DNA sequence: TGTGCCAGCACCCTGGGACTAGCGGACAATGAGCAGTTCTTC.

The J gene is TRBJ2-7, the V gene TRBV28, with D possibly TRBD1 on 5 matching bases. CDR1 MDHEN and CDR2 SYDVKM come from the germline V gene. V lost 7 bases and J 2 bases, leaving 12 bases between the germline ends. This CDR3 has 13 amino acids. The CDR3 nucleotides are TGTGCCAGCAACTCCGGACAAACCTACGAGCAGTACTTC. Its translation: CASNSGQTYEQYF.

The V call is TRBV6-1, the J call TRBJ1-3; D possibly corresponds to TRBD1 (5 bases). Germline-derived CDR1 and CDR2 are MNHNS and SASEGT. The ends were cut back, 8 bases at V and 4 bases at J, with 9 bases in the middle. The CDR3 consists of 12 residues. The CDR3, as DNA: TGTGCCAGCTGGGGCCCAGGAAACACCATATATTTT. It translates to CASWGPGNTIYF.

A word on this clone: Its ends do not fully match the called genes, so a read error is possible. The chain links TRBV6-1 to TRBJ2-6; 10 positions agree with TRBD1. CDR3 length: 15 residues. CDR1 and CDR2 from the germline V gene are MNHNS and SASEGT. CDR3 loop: CASRTGGSGANALTF. CDR3 DNA sequence: TGTGCCAGCAGGACAGGGGGCTCTGGGGCCAACGCCCTGACTTTC.